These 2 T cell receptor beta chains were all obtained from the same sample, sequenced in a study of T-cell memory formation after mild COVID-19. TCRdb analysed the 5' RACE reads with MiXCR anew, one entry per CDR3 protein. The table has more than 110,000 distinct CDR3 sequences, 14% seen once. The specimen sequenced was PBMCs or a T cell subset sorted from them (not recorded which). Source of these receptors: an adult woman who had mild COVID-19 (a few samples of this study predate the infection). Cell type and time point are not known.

CDR3 nucleotides: TGCAGCGTTGAAAATAGACAAGAGACCCAGTACTTC. Translating it yields CSVENRQETQYF. The chain combines TRBV29-1 with TRBJ2-5; D gene uncertain. V lost 2 bases and J lost 2, with 6 bases in between. Germline-derived CDR1 and CDR2 are SQVTM and ANQGSEA. The CDR3 spans 12 residues.

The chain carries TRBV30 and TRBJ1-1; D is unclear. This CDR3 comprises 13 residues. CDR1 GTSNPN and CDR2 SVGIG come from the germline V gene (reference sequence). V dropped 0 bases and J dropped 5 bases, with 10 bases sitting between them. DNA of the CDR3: TGTGCCTGGAGTGTACTCTGGGGTACTGAAGCTTTCTTT. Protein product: CAWSVLWGTEAFF.